Reported below is one T cell receptor (beta chain). Assay used: immunoSEQ multiplex PCR; TCRdb lists only in-frame clones, some missing. The table has about 270,000 clones, over 75% seen once. This sample was included in a study of blood T cell repertoires in COVID-19. The CDR3 length is 15 residues. The germline V gene has CDR1 LGHNA and CDR2 YNFKEQ. The V segment lost 1 base and the J segment 6 bases; nucleotides outside the gene matches: 6. The V gene is TRBV4-2, the J gene TRBJ1-1, with 9 bases lining up with TRBD1. The sample comprised PBMCs or T cells enriched from blood (not recorded which). This receptor was identified in a young woman who had recovered from COVID-19. This CDR3 reads CASSQVGQGEPEAFF. CDR3 sequence (DNA): TGTGCCAGCAGCCAAGTGGGACAGGGCGAGCCTGAAGCTTTCTTT.